This is a list of T cell receptor beta chains from one sample in a study of CD8 T cells in ankylosing spondylitis. TCRdb passed the 5' RACE reads through MiXCR, listing each CDR3 protein once. The profile shows over 150,000 distinct CDR3 sequences, 18% of them singletons. Input material: blood, either unsorted or a sorted T cell fraction (not recorded which). These receptors were taken from a male donor under 30 with ankylosing spondylitis or in good health (not recorded which). Both conserved end residues are part of each CDR3. The D gene is left open where the match is weak. Clone sizes are given selectively: once, few, many, or a class where the clone is expanded.

v_call,clone_size,d_call,j_call,cdr3_aa,cdr3_nt
TRBV12-3/TRBV12-4,many,-,TRBJ2-2,CASSFLQDYTGELFF,TGTGCCAGCAGTTTTTTACAGGATTACACCGGGGAGCTGTTTTTT
TRBV3-1,many,-,TRBJ2-3,CASSQGISSTDTQYF,TGTGCCAGCAGCCAAGGGATCTCTAGCACAGATACGCAGTATTTT
TRBV20-1,few,-,TRBJ1-1,CSATGDYTEAFF,TGCAGTGCTACAGGGGATTACACTGAAGCTTTCTTT
TRBV7-2,many,-,TRBJ2-1,CASSEDWGSYNEQFF,TGTGCCAGCAGCGAGGACTGGGGGTCCTACAATGAGCAGTTCTTC
TRBV6-5,many,-,TRBJ1-4,CASSKTTGYNEKLFF,TGTGCCAGCAGCAAAACGACAGGATATAATGAAAAACTGTTTTTT
TRBV2,many,-,TRBJ2-5,CASSEGVRETQYF,TGTGCCAGCAGTGAGGGGGTACGGGAGACCCAGTACTTC
TRBV5-1,many,TRBD2,TRBJ2-3,CASSSLAGGTDTQYF,TGCGCCAGCAGCTCCTTAGCGGGGGGCACAGATACGCAGTATTTT
TRBV6-6,-,-,TRBJ2-2,CASSLTVGAGELFF,TGTGCCAGCAGTCTGACAGTTGGGGCCGGGGAGCTGTTTTTT
TRBV24-1,many,-,TRBJ1-5,CATSDKGRGNQPQHF,TGTGCCACCAGTGACAAAGGCAGGGGAAATCAGCCCCAGCATTTT
TRBV21-1,few,-,TRBJ2-4,CASSKIPDGNLAKNIQYF,TGTGCCAGCAGCAAGATTCCGGACGGGAACCTAGCCAAAAACATTCAGTACTTC
TRBV6-5,-,-,TRBJ2-7,CASSTLGGETYEQYF,TGTGCCAGCAGTACACTCGGGGGAGAGACCTACGAGCAGTACTTC
TRBV4-3,-,TRBD2,TRBJ2-5,CASSQVFAGGYDFETQYF,TGCGCCAGCAGCCAAGTATTTGCGGGAGGGTACGATTTCGAGACCCAGTACTTC